Listed here are 4 T cell receptor beta chains from one sample, sequenced in a study of CD8+ T cells in alopecia areata. Treatment in this sample: oral pan-JAK inhibitor, 5-10 mg twice daily. The sequencing template was cDNA reverse transcribed from extracted RNA. This table comes from immunoSEQ multiplex PCR, and its TCRdb copy is limited to in-frame clones, with some not included. The sample shows about 140,000 clones, 70% to 90% of them seen only once. The sequencing used CD8+ T cells sorted from blood, collected at week 4, from a patient treated with tofacitinib. The source of these receptors is a human donor with alopecia areata.

The rearrangement uses TRBV29-1 and TRBJ1-2; D gene uncertain. There are 12 residues in the CDR3. Trimming took 0 bases from V and 4 from J, leaving 6 bases between them. Germline CDR1 and CDR2: SQVTM and ANQGSEA. The CDR3 coding sequence is TGCAGCGTTGAAGATAACAGCTATGGCTACACCTTC. This gives the protein CSVEDNSYGYTF.

The chain couples TRBV9 to TRBJ2-3; TRBD1 agrees at 9 bases. The germline gives CDR1 SGDLS, CDR2 YYNGEE. The junction had 19 bases not matched to a gene; V was cut back by 4 bases and J by 1 base. This CDR3 has 20 residues. This CDR3 reads CASSRPGGQGAELGTDTQYF. In nucleotides, the CDR3 is TGTGCCAGCAGCCGCCCCGGGGGACAGGGAGCGGAACTTGGCACAGATACGCAGTATTTT.

The chain carries TRBV9 and TRBJ1-1, with TRBD1 identical over 10 bases. The CDR3 spans 17 residues. With 3 bases clipped from V and 5 bases from J, the junction kept 13 bases outside the gene matches. The germline V gene has CDR1 SGDLS and CDR2 YYNGEE. CDR3: CASSAGRDRGLYTEAFF. The DNA for the CDR3 is TGTGCCAGCAGCGCCGGTCGTGACAGGGGGCTCTATACTGAAGCTTTCTTT.

The J gene is TRBJ2-3, the V gene TRBV9; a possible D gene is TRBD2 (7 bases). Between the trimmed V and J ends, which lost 3 bases and 5 bases, there was a span of 22 bases. CDR1 SGDLS and CDR2 YYNGEE come from the germline V gene. CDR3 size: 17 residues. The CDR3 region is CASSGSEIGGGRDTQYF. CDR3 sequence (DNA): TGTGCCAGCAGCGGATCTGAGATAGGGGGAGGGAGAGATACGCAGTATTTT.